This T cell receptor (beta chain) was profiled in a study of T cells in Graves' hyperthyroidism and ophthalmopathy. Germline V CDR1 and CDR2: MNHNS, SASEGT. The CDR3 loop spans 15 amino acids. V was cut by 10 bases and J by 0 bases, with 18 bases left in between. On this clonotype: This sequence may be a read error, since a much larger clone differs from it by one base.

The CDR3 regions of TCR beta were amplified from RNA transcripts. Primed by the HTBI set, a first-round RT-PCR was run on the TCR CDR3. One entry per CDR3 protein results from TCRdb running MiXCR on the multiplex PCR reads. This table holds around 250,000 distinct CDR3 sequences, around 15% found once. This TCR derives from a woman aged 18-29 years with Graves' ophthalmopathy. The chain links TRBV6-1 to TRBJ1-1; no clear D gene. The sample taken for sequencing was blood. As DNA, the CDR3 is TGTGCCACCAGACTCCCCCTCGGGGTGAACACTGAAGCTTTCTTT. Encoded protein: CATRLPLGVNTEAFF.